The sequence of this T cell receptor (beta chain) was determined in a study of shared clonotypes between healthy human individuals. Study results and caveats: A limitation of the genetic and exposure-history diversity represented arose from few donors. Estimated richness values were generally larger in naive subsets than in memory subsets.

Genomic DNA of every subset was divided equally among multiple immunoSEQ plates. Repertoires were generated with immunoSEQ multiplex PCR, while TCRdb's copy carries only in-frame clones and drops some. The sample has over a million clones; around 98.5% are singletons. Comment on this clone: Antigen unknown.

This sequence was found in a man aged 30-40 years in good health. Sequencing was done on a sample of naive CD4+ T cells sorted from blood. Subset given: CD45RA+ positively selected.

The CDR3 coding sequence is TGTGCCAGCAGCTTAGCGGAAGGGGGGTCCTACGAGCAGTACTTC. This codes for CASSLAEGGSYEQYF. The V call is TRBV7-8, the J call TRBJ2-7; TRBD1 or TRBD2 may be the D gene (6 bases each). V lost 0 bases and J 1 base, leaving 10 bases between the germline ends. The CDR3 spans 15 residues. CDR1 and CDR2 from the germline V gene are SGHVS and FQNEAQ.